The 22 T cell receptor beta chains in this list originate from one sample, sequenced in a study of Graves' ophthalmopathy and Graves' hyperthyroidism. Amplification from RNA transcripts yielded the TCR beta CDR3 regions. First-round RT-PCR relied on HTBI primers, and a second-round multiplex PCR came next. TCRdb ran MiXCR on the multiplex PCR reads and lists one entry per CDR3 protein. The sample lists about 370,000 distinct CDR3 sequences, approximately 20% occurring once. Source material: peripheral blood. These receptors were obtained from a young woman with Graves' ophthalmopathy.

This clonotype showed up many times. The rearrangement links TRBV2 to TRBJ1-1; perhaps TRBD1 as D (5 bases). CDR3 length equals 13 residues. The V end was cut by 6 bases, the J end by 2 bases, with 10 bases between. Germline values: CDR1 SNHLY, CDR2 FYNNEI. The CDR3 DNA is TGTGCCAGCAGGGGACTCCAAAACACTGAAGCTTTCTTT. It encodes CASRGLQNTEAFF.

This clonotype was picked up many times. V gene TRBV28 combines with J gene TRBJ2-7; D is perhaps TRBD2 (10 bases). V gave up 5 bases and J gave up 3 bases, with 26 bases separating them. CDR1 is MDHEN, CDR2 SYDVKM, per germline. The CDR3 has 18 amino acids. This CDR3 is CASSRRDRARLAGYEQYF. CDR3 nucleotide sequence: TGTGCCAGCAGTCGCCGGGACAGGGCTCGACTAGCGGGCTACGAGCAGTACTTC.

This clonotype showed up many times. The rearrangement links TRBV25-1 to TRBJ1-6; possibly TRBD1 for D (5 bases). The CDR3 loop spans 14 amino acids. Trimming shortened V by 6 bases and J by 6 bases, and 12 bases separated the two germline ends. Germline CDR1 and CDR2: MGHDK and SYGVNS. DNA of the CDR3: TGTGCCAGCAGAGGGATCGGGGGTAATTCACCCCTCCACTTT. This sequence encodes CASRGIGGNSPLHF.

This clonotype was detected many times. This chain connects TRBV12-3 or TRBV12-4 to TRBJ2-7, with 7 nucleotides matching TRBD1. V trimming: 8 bases; J trimming: 0 bases; junction bases outside the gene matches: 4. The CDR3 covers 13 residues. CDR3: CASGDRASYEQYF. CDR3 sequence (DNA): TGTGCCAGCGGTGACAGGGCCTCCTACGAGCAGTACTTC.

This chain joins TRBV20-1 and TRBJ1-2, with D hard to call. Trimming removed 4 bases from V and 1 base from J, with 13 bases in between. The CDR3 has 14 residues. CDR1 is DFQATT and CDR2 is SNEGSKA in the germline V gene (reference sequence). The CDR3 loop reads CSANIPRHNYGYTF. For the CDR3, the DNA is TGCAGTGCTAATATACCGAGACATAACTATGGCTACACCTTC.

In its sample, this clonotype was seen many times. V is TRBV4-1 and J is TRBJ2-7; D possibly matches TRBD1 or TRBD2 (5 bases each). Germline lookup yields CDR1 MGHRA and CDR2 YSYEKL. V was pared by 0 bases and J by 3 bases, with 15 bases between. The CDR3 has 16 amino acids. The DNA of the CDR3 is TGCGCCAGCAGCCAAGACAAGGGGACCACCTACTACGAGCAGTACTTC. Translation gives CASSQDKGTTYYEQYF.

This clonotype occurred many times. The chain's CDR3 is CASRIGVYEQYF. Here the CDR3 DNA reads TGTGCCAGCAGAATCGGAGTCTACGAGCAGTACTTC. The chain has TRBV6-2 or TRBV6-3 and TRBJ2-7; D gene ambiguous. Trimming took 6 bases from V and 3 from J, leaving 9 bases between them. The CDR3 length is 12 residues. Germline lookup yields CDR1 MNHEY and CDR2 SVGEGT.

This clonotype was seen repeatedly, ten times or more. The V and J genes are TRBV6-1 and TRBJ1-6, with TRBD1 identical over 12 bases. With 6 bases clipped from V and 9 bases from J, the junction kept 3 bases outside the gene matches. The CDR3 length is 14 residues. CDR1 is MNHNS, CDR2 SASEGT, per germline. CDR3: CASRGTGGSSPLHF. DNA for the CDR3: TGTGCCAGCAGAGGGACAGGGGGCAGTTCACCCCTCCACTTT.

Only a few counts were recorded for this clonotype. This chain connects TRBV20-1 to TRBJ2-5; the D is unclear. The V end lost 1 base, the J end lost 5 bases, and 8 bases lay between the germline ends. This CDR3 has 12 amino acids. Germline lookup yields CDR1 DFQATT and CDR2 SNEGSKA (reference sequence). CDR3 nucleotides: TGCAGTGCTAGAGGTATCCAGGAGACCCAGTACTTC. Translated, it gives CSARGIQETQYF.

This clonotype was counted ten times or more. The J gene is TRBJ2-5, the V gene TRBV7-2, with D tentatively TRBD2 (5 bases). CDR3 length: 16 amino acids. V gave up 5 bases and J gave up 3 bases, with 19 bases separating them. CDR1 is SGHTA and CDR2 is FQGNSA in the germline V gene. The CDR3 coding sequence is TGTGCCAGCAGCCCGTCGGGATGGACTTATAAAGAGACCCAGTACTTC. Translated, it gives CASSPSGWTYKETQYF.

This clonotype showed up many times. The rearrangement uses TRBV29-1 and TRBJ2-5; unclear D gene. V lost 4 bases, J lost 5 bases, and 14 bases lay in between. The germline V gene encodes CDR1 SQVTM and CDR2 ANQGSEA. The CDR3 runs to 13 residues. The CDR3 DNA reads TGCAGCGTTGCGCTACACTTCGGGGAGACCCAGTACTTC. This translates into CSVALHFGETQYF.

This clonotype was seen repeatedly, ten times or more. V is TRBV14 and J is TRBJ1-1; D is unresolved. This CDR3 has 12 amino acids. Germline assignment: CDR1 SGHDN and CDR2 FVKESK. The germline V and J ends were trimmed by 5 bases and 8 bases, with 12 bases remaining between them. The CDR3 loop is CASSFHRREAFF. The CDR3 DNA is TGTGCCAGCAGCTTTCACCGGCGGGAAGCTTTCTTT.

At least ten counts were recorded for this clonotype. This chain joins TRBV27 and TRBJ2-7; 9 nucleotides match TRBD2. This CDR3 has 15 amino acids. Germline V gives CDR1 MNHEY, CDR2 SMNVEV (reference sequence). V shed 5 bases, J shed 0 bases, and the junction held 5 bases outside the gene matches. The CDR3: CASSPVSGGSYEQYF. The DNA for the CDR3 is TGTGCCAGCAGTCCCGTTAGCGGGGGCTCCTACGAGCAGTACTTC.

This clonotype was seen a few times. V and J are TRBV6-2 or TRBV6-3 and TRBJ1-2; 8 bases agree with TRBD1. CDR3 length: 16 residues. Germline CDR1 and CDR2: MNHEY and SVGEGT. Trimming cost V 0 bases and J 3 bases; bases outside gene matches: 6. This CDR3 is CASSYSGQAYDYGYTF. The DNA for the CDR3 is TGTGCCAGCAGTTACTCGGGACAGGCATACGACTATGGCTACACCTTC.

This clonotype was seen ten or more times. The chain recombines TRBV12-3 or TRBV12-4 with TRBJ1-5, with 8 bases matching TRBD1. V gave up 6 bases and J gave up 0 bases; unmatched junction bases: 4. The CDR3 is 15 residues long. The CDR3 bases are TGTGCCAGCAGGAGGACAGGGCCTAGCAATCAGCCCCAGCATTTT. Encoded protein: CASRRTGPSNQPQHF.

Notes on this clonotype: The conserved phenylalanine or tryptophan is not found at the CDR3 terminus, so this likely reflects a read error. The rearrangement links TRBV27 to TRBJ2-7; 8 positions match TRBD1. The CDR3 spans 13 residues. Per germline, CDR1 MNHEY and CDR2 SMNVEV (reference sequence). J lost 3 bases, V lost 6 bases, and 4 bases had no gene match. DNA for the CDR3: TGTGCCAGCAGCCCAGGGACAGGCTACGAGCAGTACCTC. As protein: CASSPGTGYEQYL.

The sample holds many counts of this clonotype. CDR3: CASSYSVTGNTEAFF. The CDR3 DNA reads as TGTGCCAGCAGTTACTCAGTCACAGGGAACACTGAAGCTTTCTTT. This chain links TRBV6-5 with TRBJ1-1; D is possibly TRBD1 (5 bases). CDR3 length equals 15 residues. Trimming removed 0 bases at V and 1 base at J, with 9 bases between. The germline V gene has CDR1 MNHEY and CDR2 SVGAGI.

This clonotype was seen many times. V usage is TRBV28 and J usage is TRBJ2-7; 10 bases line up with TRBD1. V dropped 5 bases and J dropped 8; count of bases not matched to a gene: 12. This CDR3 has 15 residues. Germline CDR1 reads MDHEN; CDR2 reads SYDVKM. The CDR3 reads CASSLTGTGALQQYF. CDR3 DNA sequence: TGTGCCAGCAGTCTCACCGGGACAGGGGCTCTCCAGCAGTACTTC. Full variable domain (missing parts from reference TRBV28 and TRBJ2-7): DVKVTQSSRYLVKRTGEKVFLECVQDMDHENMFWYRQDPGLGLRLIYFSYDVKMKEKGDIPEGYSVSREKKERFSLILESASTNQTSMYLCASSLTGTGALQQYFGPGTRLTVT.

This clonotype was counted only a few times. The chain carries TRBV25-1 and TRBJ1-2; a possible D gene is TRBD1 (6 bases). V lost 5 bases and J lost 2, with 33 bases in between. Germline V gene sequence: CDR1 MGHDK, CDR2 SYGVNS. This CDR3 contains 21 residues. The CDR3 region has the DNA TGTGCCAGCAGTAGCTTAGAGGCCCACCGCTTCCGGGACACATGGAACTATGGCTACACCTTC. Its protein is CASSSLEAHRFRDTWNYGYTF.

Concerning this clonotype: One end of the junction is discordant with germline, which a read error may explain. The chain joins TRBV12-3 or TRBV12-4 to TRBJ2-3; D perhaps matches TRBD1 (5 bases). The CDR3 has 14 amino acids. The CDR3 loop is CAGSLQDSTDTQYF. The CDR3 DNA reads as TGTGCCGGCAGTTTACAGGATTCCACAGATACGCAGTACTTT.

The chain joins TRBV28 to TRBJ2-7; 9 bases map to TRBD2. The germline V gene encodes CDR1 MDHEN and CDR2 SYDVKM. The CDR3 length is 16 residues. V was pared by 3 bases and J by 7 bases, with 13 bases of the junction left unmatched. DNA of the CDR3: TGTGCCAGCAGTTTTCGGGGGGCTAGCGGGACGGGGGAGCAGTACTTC. It codes for CASSFRGASGTGEQYF.

This clonotype was recorded at least ten times. This chain joins TRBV7-8 and TRBJ1-3; the D gene is possibly TRBD1 (5 bases). CDR3 size: 18 residues. Per germline, CDR1 SGHVS and CDR2 FQNEAQ. Trimming shortened V by 5 bases and J by 0 bases, and 20 bases separated the two germline ends. Here the CDR3 DNA reads TGTGCCAGCAGCCTCCGGGACGCAGGAATTCTCTCTGGAAACACCATATATTTT. As protein: CASSLRDAGILSGNTIYF.